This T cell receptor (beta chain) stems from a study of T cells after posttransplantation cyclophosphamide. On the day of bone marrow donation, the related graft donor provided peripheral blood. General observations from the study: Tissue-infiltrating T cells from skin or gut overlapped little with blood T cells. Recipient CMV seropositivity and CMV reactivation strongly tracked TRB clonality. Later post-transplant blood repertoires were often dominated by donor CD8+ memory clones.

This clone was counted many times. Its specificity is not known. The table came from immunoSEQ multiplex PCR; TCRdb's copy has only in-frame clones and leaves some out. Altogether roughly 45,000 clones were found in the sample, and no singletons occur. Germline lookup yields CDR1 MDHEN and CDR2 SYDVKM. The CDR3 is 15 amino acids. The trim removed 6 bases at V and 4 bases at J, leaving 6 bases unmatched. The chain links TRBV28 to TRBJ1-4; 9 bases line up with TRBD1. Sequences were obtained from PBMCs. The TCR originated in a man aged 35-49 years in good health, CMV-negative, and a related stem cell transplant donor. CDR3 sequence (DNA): TGTGCCAGCAGCTTAACAGGGGGCGGTAATGAAAAACTGTTTTTT. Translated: CASSLTGGGNEKLFF.